This T cell receptor beta chain was obtained from a study of radiotherapy plus CTLA-4 blockade in lung cancer. Study-level points and caveats: TCR clones from tumors expanded in blood after radiotherapy plus ipilimumab.

V shed 2 bases, J shed 7 bases, and the junction held 8 bases outside the gene matches. Looked up from germline, CDR1 is LNHDA and CDR2 is SQIVND (reference sequence). The CDR3 is 16 residues long. Regarding this clone: No antigen is known for it.

Assay used: immunoSEQ multiplex PCR; TCRdb lists only in-frame clones, some missing. The sample shows around 85,000 clones, 75% to 90% of them seen only once. This chain uses TRBV19 with TRBJ1-6; 7 bases fit TRBD1. This sequence originates from a human donor with non-small cell lung cancer who had a partial response to radiotherapy plus ipilimumab. The sequencing used peripheral blood, collected from a patient treated with radiotherapy plus ipilimumab. The CDR3 DNA reads TGTGCCAGTAGTATAAGGGGGCCAGCCGACAATTCACCCCTCCACTTT. Protein product: CASSIRGPADNSPLHF.